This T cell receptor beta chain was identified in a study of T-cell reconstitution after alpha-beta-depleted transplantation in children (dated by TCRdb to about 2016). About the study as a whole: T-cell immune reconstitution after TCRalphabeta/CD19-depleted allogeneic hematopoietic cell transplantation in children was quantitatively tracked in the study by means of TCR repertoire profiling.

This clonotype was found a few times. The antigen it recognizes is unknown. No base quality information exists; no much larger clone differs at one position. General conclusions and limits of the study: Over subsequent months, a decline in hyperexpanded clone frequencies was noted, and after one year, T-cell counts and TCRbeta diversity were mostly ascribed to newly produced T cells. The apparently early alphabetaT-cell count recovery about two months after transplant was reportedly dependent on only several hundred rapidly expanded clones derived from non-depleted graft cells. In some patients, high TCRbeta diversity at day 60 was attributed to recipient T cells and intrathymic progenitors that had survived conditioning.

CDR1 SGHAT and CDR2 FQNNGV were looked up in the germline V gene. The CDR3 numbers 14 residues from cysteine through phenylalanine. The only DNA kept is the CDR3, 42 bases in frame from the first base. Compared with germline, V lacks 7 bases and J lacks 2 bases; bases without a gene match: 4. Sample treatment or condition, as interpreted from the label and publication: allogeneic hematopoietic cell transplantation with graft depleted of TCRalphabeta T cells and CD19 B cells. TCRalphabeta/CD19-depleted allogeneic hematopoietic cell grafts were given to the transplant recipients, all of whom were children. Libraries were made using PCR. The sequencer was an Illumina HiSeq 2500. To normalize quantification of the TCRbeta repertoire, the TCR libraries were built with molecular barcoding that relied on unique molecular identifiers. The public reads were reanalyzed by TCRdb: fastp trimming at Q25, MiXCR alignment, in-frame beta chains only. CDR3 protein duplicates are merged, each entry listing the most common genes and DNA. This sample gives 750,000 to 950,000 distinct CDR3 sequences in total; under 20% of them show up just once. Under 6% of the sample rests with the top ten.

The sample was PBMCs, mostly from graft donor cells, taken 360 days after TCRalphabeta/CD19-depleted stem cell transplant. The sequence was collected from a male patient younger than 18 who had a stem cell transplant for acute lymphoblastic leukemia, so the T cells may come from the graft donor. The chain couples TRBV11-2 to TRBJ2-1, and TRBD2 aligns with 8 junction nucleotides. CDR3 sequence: CASTPGRAYNEQFF. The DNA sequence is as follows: TGTGCCAGCACACCCGGGAGGGCCTACAATGAGCAGTTCTTC.